The present entry profiles one T cell receptor beta chain with its context. Its antigen is undetermined. The CDR3 is 15 amino acids. CDR1 is SEHNR and CDR2 is FQNEAQ in the germline V gene (reference sequence). V was cut by 1 base and J by 5 bases, with 14 bases left in between. Extracted RNA was reverse transcribed into cDNA, the sequencing template. The data were produced by immunoSEQ multiplex PCR, yet TCRdb's version contains in-frame clones alone and is incomplete. The table shows 150,000 to 200,000 clones, with about 65% occurring only once. This record comes from a study of CD8+ T cells in alopecia areata. Study observations and caveats: Tofacitinib significantly lowered scalp clonality and expanded CD8+ clones among the top 100. In blood and scalp, many expanded lesional clones persisted during tofacitinib. Since there was just one nonresponder, nobody can yet say how baseline CD8+ expansion ties to response.

As for treatment: oral pan-JAK inhibitor, 5-10 mg twice daily. CD4+ and CD8+ T cells were sorted from PBMCs. Material: CD4+ T cells sorted from blood, obtained around week 50, from a patient treated with tofacitinib. This chain connects TRBV7-9 to TRBJ1-1; D remains ambiguous. This TCR was recovered from a human donor with alopecia areata. The CDR3 here is CASSLVGRVRTEAFF. CDR3 in DNA: TGTGCCAGCAGCTTAGTAGGGCGGGTGAGGACTGAAGCTTTCTTT.